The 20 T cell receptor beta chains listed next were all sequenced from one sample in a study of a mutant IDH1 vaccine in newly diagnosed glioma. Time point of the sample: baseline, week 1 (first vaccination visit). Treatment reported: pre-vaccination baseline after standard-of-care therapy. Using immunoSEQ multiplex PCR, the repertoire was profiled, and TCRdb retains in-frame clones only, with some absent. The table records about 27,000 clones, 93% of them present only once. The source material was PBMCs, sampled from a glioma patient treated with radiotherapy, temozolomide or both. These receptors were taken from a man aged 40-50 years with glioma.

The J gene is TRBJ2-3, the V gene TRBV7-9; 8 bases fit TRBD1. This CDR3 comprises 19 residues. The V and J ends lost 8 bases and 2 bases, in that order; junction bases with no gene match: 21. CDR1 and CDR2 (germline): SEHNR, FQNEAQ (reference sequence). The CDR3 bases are TGTGCCAGCGGATTTGGGACAGGACAAGATCACGGGACCACAGATACGCAGTATTTT. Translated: CASGFGTGQDHGTTDTQYF. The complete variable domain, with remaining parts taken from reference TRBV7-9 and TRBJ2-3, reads DTGVSQNPRHKITKRGQNVTFRCDPISEHNRLYWYRQTLGQGPEFLTYFQNEAQLEKSRLLSDRFSAERPKGSFSTLEIQRTEQGDSAMYLCASGFGTGQDHGTTDTQYFGPGTRLTVL.

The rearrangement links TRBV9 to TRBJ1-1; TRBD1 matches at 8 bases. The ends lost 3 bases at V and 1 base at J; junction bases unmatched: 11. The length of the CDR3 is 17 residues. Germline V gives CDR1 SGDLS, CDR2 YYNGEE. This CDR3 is CASSDQYHRGGNTEAFF. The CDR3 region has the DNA TGTGCCAGCAGCGATCAATATCACAGGGGGGGGAACACTGAAGCTTTCTTT.

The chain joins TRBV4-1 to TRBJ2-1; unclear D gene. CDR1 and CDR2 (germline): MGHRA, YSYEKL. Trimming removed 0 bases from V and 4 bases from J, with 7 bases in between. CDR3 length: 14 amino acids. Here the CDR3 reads CASSQESGYNEQFF. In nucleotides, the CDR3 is TGCGCCAGCAGCCAAGAGTCCGGATACAATGAGCAGTTCTTC.

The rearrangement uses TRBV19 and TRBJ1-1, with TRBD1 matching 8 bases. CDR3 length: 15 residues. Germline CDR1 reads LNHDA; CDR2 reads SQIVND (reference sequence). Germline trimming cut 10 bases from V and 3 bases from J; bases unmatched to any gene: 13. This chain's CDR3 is CATGQGSDLDTEAFF. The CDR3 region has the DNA TGTGCCACCGGACAGGGTAGCGATTTGGACACTGAAGCTTTCTTT. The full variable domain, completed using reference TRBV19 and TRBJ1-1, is DGGITQSPKYLFRKEGQNVTLSCEQNLNHDAMYWYRQDPGQGLRLIYYSQIVNDFQKGDIAEGYSVSREKKESFPLTVTSAQKNPTAFYLCATGQGSDLDTEAFFGQGTRLTVV.

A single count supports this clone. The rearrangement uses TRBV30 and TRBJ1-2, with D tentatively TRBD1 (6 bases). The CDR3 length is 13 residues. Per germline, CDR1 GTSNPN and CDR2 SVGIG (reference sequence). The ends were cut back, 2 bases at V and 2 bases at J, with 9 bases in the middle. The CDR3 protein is CAWSKDRNYGYTF. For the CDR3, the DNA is TGTGCCTGGAGTAAGGACAGAAACTATGGCTACACCTTC.

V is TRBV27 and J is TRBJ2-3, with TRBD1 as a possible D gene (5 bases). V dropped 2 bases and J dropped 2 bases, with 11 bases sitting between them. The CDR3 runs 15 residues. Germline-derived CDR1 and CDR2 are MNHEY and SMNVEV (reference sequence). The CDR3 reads CASSLIPGPTDTQYF. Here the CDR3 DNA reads TGTGCCAGCAGTTTAATCCCAGGGCCCACAGATACGCAGTATTTT.

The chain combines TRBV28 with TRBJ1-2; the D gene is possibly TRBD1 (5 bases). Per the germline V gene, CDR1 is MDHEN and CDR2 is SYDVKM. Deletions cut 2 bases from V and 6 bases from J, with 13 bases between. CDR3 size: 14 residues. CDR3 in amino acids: CASSLEVGGHGYTF. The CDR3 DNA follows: TGTGCCAGCAGTTTAGAGGTGGGGGGTCATGGCTACACCTTC.

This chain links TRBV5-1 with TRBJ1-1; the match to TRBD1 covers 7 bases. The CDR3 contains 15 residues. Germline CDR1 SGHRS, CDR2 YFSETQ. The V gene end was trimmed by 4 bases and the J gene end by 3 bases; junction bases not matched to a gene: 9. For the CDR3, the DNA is TGCGCCAGCAGCCCTCTGACAGGGACGGACACTGAAGCTTTCTTT. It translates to CASSPLTGTDTEAFF.

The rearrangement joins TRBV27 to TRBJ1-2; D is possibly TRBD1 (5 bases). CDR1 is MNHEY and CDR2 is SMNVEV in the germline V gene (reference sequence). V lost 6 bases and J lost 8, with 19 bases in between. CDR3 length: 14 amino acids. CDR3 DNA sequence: TGTGCCAGCAGCCCGGGACCGCTACTCGAGGGCTACACCTTC. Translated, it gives CASSPGPLLEGYTF.

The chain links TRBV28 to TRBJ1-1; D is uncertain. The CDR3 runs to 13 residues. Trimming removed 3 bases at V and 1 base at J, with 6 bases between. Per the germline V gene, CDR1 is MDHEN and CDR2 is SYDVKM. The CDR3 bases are TGTGCCAGCAGTTTGGAGGGGAACACTGAAGCTTTCTTT. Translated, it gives CASSLEGNTEAFF.

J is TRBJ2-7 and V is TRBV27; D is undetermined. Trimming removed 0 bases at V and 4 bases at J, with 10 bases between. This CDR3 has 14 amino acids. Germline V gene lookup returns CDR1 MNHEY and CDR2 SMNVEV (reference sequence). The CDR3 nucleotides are TGTGCCAGCAGTTTATCTAGGGCCGGGTACGAGCAGTACTTC. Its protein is CASSLSRAGYEQYF.

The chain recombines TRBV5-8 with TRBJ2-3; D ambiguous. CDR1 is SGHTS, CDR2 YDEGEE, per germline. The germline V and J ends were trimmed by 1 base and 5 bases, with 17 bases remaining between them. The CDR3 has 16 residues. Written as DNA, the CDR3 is TGTGCCAGCAGCTTGTCGTCAAAACCCGGAGAAGATACGCAGTATTTT. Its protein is CASSLSSKPGEDTQYF.

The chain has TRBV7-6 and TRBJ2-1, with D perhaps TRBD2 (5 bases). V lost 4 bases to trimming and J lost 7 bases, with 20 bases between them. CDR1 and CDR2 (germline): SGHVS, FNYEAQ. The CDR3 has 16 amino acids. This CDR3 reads CASSSSPGAVWNEQFF. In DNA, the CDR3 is TGTGCCAGCAGCTCATCCCCCGGAGCGGTTTGGAATGAGCAGTTCTTC.

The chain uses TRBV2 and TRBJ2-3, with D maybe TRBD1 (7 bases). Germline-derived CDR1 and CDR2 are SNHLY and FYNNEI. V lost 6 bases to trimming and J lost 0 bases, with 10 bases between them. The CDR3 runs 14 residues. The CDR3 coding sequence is TGTGCCAGCAGACAGGGGACTAGCACAGATACGCAGTATTTT. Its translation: CASRQGTSTDTQYF.

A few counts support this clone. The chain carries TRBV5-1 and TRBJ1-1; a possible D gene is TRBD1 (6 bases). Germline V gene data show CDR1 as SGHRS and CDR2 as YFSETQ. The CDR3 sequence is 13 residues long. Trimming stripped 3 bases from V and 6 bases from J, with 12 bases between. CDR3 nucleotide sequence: TGCGCCAGCAGCTCTACAGGGTTCGCTGAAGCTTTCTTT. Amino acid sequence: CASSSTGFAEAFF.

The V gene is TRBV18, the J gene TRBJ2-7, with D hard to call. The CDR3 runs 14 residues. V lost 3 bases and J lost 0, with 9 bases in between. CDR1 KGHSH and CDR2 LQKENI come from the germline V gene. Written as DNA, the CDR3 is TGTGCCAGCTCACCGGGGATTTCCTCCTACGAGCAGTACTTC. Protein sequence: CASSPGISSYEQYF.

CDR3 bases: TGCGCCAGCAGCTTAACAGGGCCCGAGCAGTACTTC. It encodes CASSLTGPEQYF. The chain joins TRBV5-1 to TRBJ2-7; maybe TRBD1 (6 bases). The germline V gene encodes CDR1 SGHRS and CDR2 YFSETQ. Trimming shortened V by 2 bases and J by 6 bases, and 9 bases separated the two germline ends. The length of the CDR3 is 12 residues.

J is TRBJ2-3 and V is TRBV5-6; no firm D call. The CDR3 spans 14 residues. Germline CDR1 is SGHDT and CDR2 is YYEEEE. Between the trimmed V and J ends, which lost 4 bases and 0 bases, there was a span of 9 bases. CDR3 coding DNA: TGTGCCAGCAGCCTACTGACGAGCACAGATACGCAGTATTTT. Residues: CASSLLTSTDTQYF.

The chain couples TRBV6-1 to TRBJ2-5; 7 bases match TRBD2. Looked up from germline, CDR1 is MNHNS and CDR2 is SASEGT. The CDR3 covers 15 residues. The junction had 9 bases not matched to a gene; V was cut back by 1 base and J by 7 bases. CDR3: CASSEGREYLGTQYF. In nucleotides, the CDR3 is TGTGCCAGCAGTGAAGGGCGGGAGTACCTTGGGACCCAGTACTTC.

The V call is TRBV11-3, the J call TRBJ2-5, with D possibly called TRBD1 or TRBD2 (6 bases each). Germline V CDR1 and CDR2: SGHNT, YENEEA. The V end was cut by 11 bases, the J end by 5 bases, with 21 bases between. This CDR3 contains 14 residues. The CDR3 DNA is TGTGCCTGCCACGAACGGGGGCGCGGGGAGACCCAGTACTTC. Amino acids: CACHERGRGETQYF.